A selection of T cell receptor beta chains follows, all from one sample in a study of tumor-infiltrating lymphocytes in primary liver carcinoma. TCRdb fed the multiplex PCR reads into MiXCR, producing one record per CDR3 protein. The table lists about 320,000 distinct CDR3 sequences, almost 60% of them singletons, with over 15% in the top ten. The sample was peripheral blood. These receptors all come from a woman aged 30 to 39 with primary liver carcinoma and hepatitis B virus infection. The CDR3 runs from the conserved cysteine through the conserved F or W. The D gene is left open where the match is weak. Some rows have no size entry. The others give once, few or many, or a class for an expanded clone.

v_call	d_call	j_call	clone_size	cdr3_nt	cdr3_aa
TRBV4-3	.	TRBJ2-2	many	TGCGCCAGCAGCCAAGACTATACGTCTTGGGAGCTGTTTTTT	CASSQDYTSWELFF
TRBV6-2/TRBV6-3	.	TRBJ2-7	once	TGTGCCAGCAGTTACTCGATCTCTCTATACGGGCAGTACTTC	CASSYSISLYGQYF
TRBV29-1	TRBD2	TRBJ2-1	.	TGCAACGTTGACCGACTAGCGGACTACAATGAGCAGTTCTTC	CNVDRLADYNEQFF
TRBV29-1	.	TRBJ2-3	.	TGCAACGTTGTCGGGCGGGGCACAGATACGCAGTATTTT	CNVVGRGTDTQYF
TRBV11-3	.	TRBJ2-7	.	TGTGGTAGCAGCTTCGGACGGAGCTCCTGCGAGCAGTACTTC	CGSSFGRSSCEQYF
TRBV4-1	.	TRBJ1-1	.	TGCGCCAGCAGCCAAGAGTCTCCAGTCCCTAGAAAGGCTTTCTTT	CASSQESPVPRKAFF
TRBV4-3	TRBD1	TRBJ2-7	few	TGCGCCAGCGCCCGAGACAGGGCCTACGAGCAGTACTTC	CASARDRAYEQYF
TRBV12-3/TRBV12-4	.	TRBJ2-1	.	TGTGTCAGCAGTTTCCTCCTCTCACGCTCCCCTAGTAACAATGAGCAGTTCTTC	CVSSFLLSRSPSNNEQFF
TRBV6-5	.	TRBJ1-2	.	TGTGCCAGCAGCACGCAGGCGGGCTGGTGCTATGGCTACACCTTC	CASSTQAGWCYGYTF
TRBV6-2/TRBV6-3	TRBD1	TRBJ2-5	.	TGTGCCAGCAGTTACTCGAGGACAGGGACTGAGACCCAGTACTTC	CASSYSRTGTETQYF
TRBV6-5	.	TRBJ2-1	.	TGTGCCAGCAGTCCGGGATGGGCCGAGCAGTTCTTC	CASSPGWAEQFF
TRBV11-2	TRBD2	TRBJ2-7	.	TGTGCCAGCAACTTGAGCGGGAGCTTCACCTACGAGCAGTACTTC	CASNLSGSFTYEQYF
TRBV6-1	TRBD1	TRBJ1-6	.	TGTGCCAGCAATGCGGGACAGTATAATTCACCCCTCCACTTT	CASNAGQYNSPLHF
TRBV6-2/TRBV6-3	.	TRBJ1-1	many	TGTGCCAGCAGTTTCGACAGACCGAACACTGAAGCTTTCTTT	CASSFDRPNTEAFF
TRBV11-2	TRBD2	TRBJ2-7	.	TGTGCCAGCAGCATTGCTAGCGGGGCCTCGTCCCCCGAGCAGTACTTC	CASSIASGASSPEQYF
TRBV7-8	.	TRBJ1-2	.	TGTGCCAGCAGCTTACAAGGGTTGGACTATGGCTACACCTTC	CASSLQGLDYGYTF